The 12 T cell receptor beta chains below were found in one sample sequenced in a study of cytomegalovirus exposure and HLA in healthy donors. Both 60 Vbeta primers and 13 Jbeta primers went into the PCR. Profiled with immunoSEQ multiplex PCR; TCRdb holds only in-frame clones, not every one. The sample includes approximately 76,000 clones, 65% to 85% of them seen just once. The source material was PBMCs. These receptors came from a woman in her forties in good health and CMV-seropositive.

J is TRBJ2-1 and V is TRBV5-6, with 7 nucleotides matching TRBD2. This CDR3 contains 14 residues. Per the germline V gene, CDR1 is SGHDT and CDR2 is YYEEEE. V dropped 9 bases and J dropped 8; count of bases not matched to a gene: 14. Here the CDR3 reads CATQAGTVVYEQFF. The CDR3 DNA reads TGTGCCACTCAAGCGGGAACTGTAGTATATGAGCAGTTCTTC.

V and J are TRBV28 and TRBJ2-3, with 8 bases fitting TRBD2. In germline, CDR1 is MDHEN, CDR2 SYDVKM. The CDR3 has 15 residues. Trimming cost V 0 bases and J 5 bases; bases outside gene matches: 4. CDR3 nucleotide sequence: TGTGCCAGCAGTTTATGGGGTAGCGGGAAAGATACGCAGTATTTT. Its translation is CASSLWGSGKDTQYF.

V is TRBV25-1 and J is TRBJ2-1, with D perhaps matching TRBD1 (5 bases). The V gene lost 5 bases and the J gene lost 6 bases, with 11 bases spanning the gap. Germline lookup yields CDR1 MGHDK and CDR2 SYGVNS. The CDR3 sequence is 13 residues long. The CDR3 DNA reads TGTGCCAGCAGTACAGGTTGGGTCAATGAGCAGTTCTTC. Translation: CASSTGWVNEQFF.

The rearrangement uses TRBV7-8 and TRBJ2-7; 7 bases are shared with TRBD1. J was trimmed by 4 bases and V by 3 bases; bases with no gene match: 12. Germline V lookup: CDR1 SGHVS, CDR2 FQNEAQ. The CDR3 consists of 16 residues. CDR3 nucleotide sequence: TGTGCCAGCAGCTTTCGGGTCGACAGGGTCTCGTACGAGCAGTACTTC. Amino acid sequence: CASSFRVDRVSYEQYF.

This clone was counted between two and nine times. The CDR3 sequence: CASSLASGADEQFF. CDR3 DNA sequence: TGCGCCAGCAGCTTGGCCAGCGGGGCCGATGAGCAGTTCTTC. The chain uses TRBV5-1 and TRBJ2-1; TRBD2 matches at 7 bases. Germline CDR1 is SGHRS and CDR2 is YFSETQ. The CDR3 has 14 amino acids. The ends lost 0 bases at V and 8 bases at J; junction bases unmatched: 5.

The table lists this clone with a few counts. The chain links TRBV6-6 to TRBJ1-1, with 9 bases fitting TRBD1. The V gene's germline CDR1 is MNHNY and CDR2 SVGAGI (reference sequence). V shed 6 bases and J 6 bases; nucleotides not matched to a gene: 5. CDR3 length equals 13 residues. The CDR3 DNA follows: TGTGCCAGCAGCGGGACAGGGAGCGCTGAAGCTTTCTTT. This gives the protein CASSGTGSAEAFF.

This rearrangement joins TRBV4-2 to TRBJ1-3; no clear D. The CDR3 covers 14 residues. V lost 0 bases to trimming and J lost 7 bases, with 10 bases between them. Germline V gene sequence: CDR1 LGHNA, CDR2 YNFKEQ. This CDR3 reads CASSQDPGSNTIYF. For the CDR3, the DNA is TGTGCCAGCAGCCAAGATCCAGGTTCGAACACCATATATTTT.

The J gene is TRBJ2-1, the V gene TRBV5-1, with 7 bases aligning to TRBD2. J lost 6 bases, V lost 4 bases, and 10 bases had no gene match. Looked up from germline, CDR1 is SGHRS and CDR2 is YFSETQ. The CDR3 loop spans 15 amino acids. For the CDR3, the DNA is TGCGCCAGCAGCGACTCCGGGACTAAGACCAATGAGCAGTTCTTC. It specifies CASSDSGTKTNEQFF.

J is TRBJ2-1 and V is TRBV5-1; TRBD1 aligns across 11 bases. Germline V gene lookup returns CDR1 SGHRS and CDR2 YFSETQ. V shed 4 bases, J shed 6 bases, and the junction held 6 bases outside the gene matches. The length of the CDR3 is 15 residues. The CDR3 sequence: CASSPEGQGGNEQFF. CDR3 sequence (DNA): TGCGCCAGCAGCCCGGAGGGACAGGGGGGCAATGAGCAGTTCTTC.

The chain has TRBV2 and TRBJ2-1; a possible D gene is TRBD2 (5 bases). Trimming left V 8 bases short and J 9 bases short, with 17 bases between. The CDR3 runs to 13 residues. Per the germline V gene, CDR1 is SNHLY and CDR2 is FYNNEI. CDR3: CASFEDGVLEQFF. CDR3 DNA: TGTGCCAGCTTCGAGGACGGGGTGCTTGAGCAGTTCTTC.

This chain joins TRBV29-1 and TRBJ1-2, with 7 bases fitting TRBD1. Germline CDR1 SQVTM, CDR2 ANQGSEA. V shed 7 bases, J shed 2 bases, and the junction held 4 bases outside the gene matches. This CDR3 spans 12 amino acids. CDR3 sequence (DNA): TGCAGCGGGGACAGTGAAAACTATGGCTACACCTTC. Protein: CSGDSENYGYTF.

The chain has TRBV19 and TRBJ1-1, with no clear D. Trimming left V 5 bases short and J 2 bases short, with 6 bases between. The CDR3 is 12 residues long. Germline V lookup: CDR1 LNHDA, CDR2 SQIVND (reference sequence). This CDR3 is CASSLTNTEAFF. Written as DNA, the CDR3 is TGTGCCAGTAGTCTGACTAACACTGAAGCTTTCTTT.